The rows below give T cell receptor beta chains drawn from one sample of a study of cytomegalovirus exposure and HLA in healthy donors. Assay used: immunoSEQ multiplex PCR; TCRdb lists only in-frame clones, some missing. The sample holds under 200,000 clones, more than 60% seen once. Input material: PBMCs. All receptors come from a female donor in good health and CMV-seronegative. Both conserved end residues are part of each CDR3. A D gene is named only where the DNA matches it firmly. Not every row has a clone size; where given, it reads once, few, many or a size class.

NA,TRBJ1-5,NA,TRBV25-1,TGTGCCAGCAGTGGCCGGGAGCCCAATCAGCCCCAGCATTTT,CASSGREPNQPQHF
TRBD1,TRBJ1-5,NA,TRBV19,TGTGCCAGTACCGGGACAGGGGGTACCAATCAGCCCCAGCATTTT,CASTGTGGTNQPQHF
NA,TRBJ2-1,NA,TRBV28,TGTGCCAGCAGTTTACTAGGAAGCGACAATGAGCAGTTCTTC,CASSLLGSDNEQFF
TRBD1,TRBJ1-2,few,TRBV4-2,TGTGCCAGCAGCCGAGACAGGGGAAGCGATGGCTACACCTTC,CASSRDRGSDGYTF
NA,TRBJ2-5,NA,TRBV7-7,TGTGCTAGCAGCTCCCAGGGGACAGAGACCCAGTACTTC,CASSSQGTETQYF
NA,TRBJ1-1,NA,TRBV5-4,TGTGCCAGCAGCTTGGATAGAGGGGGACACACTGAAGCTTTCTTT,CASSLDRGGHTEAFF
NA,TRBJ2-3,NA,TRBV18,TGTGCCAGCTCACCGGACTATACGCAGTATTTT,CASSPDYTQYF
NA,TRBJ1-2,NA,TRBV6-5,TGTGCCAGCAGTTCCCATGACAGGCAGCTCTATGGCTACACCTTC,CASSSHDRQLYGYTF
NA,TRBJ2-3,once,TRBV9,TGTGCCAGCAGCGTATCAGGGCGGCCCACAGATACGCAGTATTTT,CASSVSGRPTDTQYF
TRBD1,TRBJ1-2,NA,TRBV7-2,TGTGCCAGCAGCTTGGACAGGGGGCTTGGCTATGGCTACACCTTC,CASSLDRGLGYGYTF
NA,TRBJ2-7,NA,TRBV5-5,TGTGCCAGCAGTCCGGGACAAAGCTACGAGCAGTACTTC,CASSPGQSYEQYF
TRBD1,TRBJ1-4,NA,TRBV19,TGTGCCAGTAGTGCGCCGGGACAGCCGAATGAAAAACTGTTTTTT,CASSAPGQPNEKLFF
NA,TRBJ1-3,NA,TRBV9,TGTGCCAGCAGCGTAGGGGCGCAGGGTTTAGTGGGCTCTGGAAACACCATATATTTT,CASSVGAQGLVGSGNTIYF
TRBD2,TRBJ2-7,NA,TRBV19,TGTGCCAGTAGTGGGTTTGTGACTAGCGGGAGATACGAGCAGTACTTC,CASSGFVTSGRYEQYF
NA,TRBJ1-1,NA,TRBV6-5,TGTGCCAGCCACTATACAGGGACCACTGAAGCTTTCTTT,CASHYTGTTEAFF
NA,TRBJ2-3,NA,TRBV27,TGTGCCAGCAGTTTAAAGGACTCACCTAGCACAGATACGCAGTATTTT,CASSLKDSPSTDTQYF
TRBD1,TRBJ2-7,NA,TRBV5-4,TGTGCCAGCAGCCCTGGACAGGGCGCCTACGAGCAGTACTTC,CASSPGQGAYEQYF
TRBD2,TRBJ2-1,NA,TRBV4-3,TGCGCCAGCAGCCAAGATGGGCTAGCGGGGGCGGAGCAGTTCTTC,CASSQDGLAGAEQFF
TRBD1,TRBJ2-1,NA,TRBV4-1,TGCGCCAGCAGCCAAACAAGGGGTCAGGGGGTCGATGAGCAGTTCTTC,CASSQTRGQGVDEQFF
NA,TRBJ1-1,many,TRBV7-2,TGTGCCAGCAGCTTAGACAGGGTGAACACTGAAGCTTTCTTT,CASSLDRVNTEAFF
NA,TRBJ1-1,NA,TRBV9,TGTGCCAGCAGCGTAGTCGAGGGAGGGACTGAAGCTTTCTTT,CASSVVEGGTEAFF
NA,TRBJ1-5,NA,TRBV2,TGTGCCAGCAGTGAGGGGTCAGGGATCCGTCAGCCCCAGCATTTT,CASSEGSGIRQPQHF
NA,TRBJ1-2,NA,TRBV28,TGTGCCAGCAGTTTCAGTAACTATGGCTACACCTTC,CASSFSNYGYTF
TRBD2,TRBJ2-5,once,TRBV5-1,TGCGCCAGCAGCGGCGGACTAGCGGGAGTTGAGACCCAGTACTTC,CASSGGLAGVETQYF
TRBD1,TRBJ1-1,NA,TRBV6-1,TGTGCCAGCACCCAGGGGGCGAATGAACCTGAAGCTTTCTTT,CASTQGANEPEAFF
NA,TRBJ2-5,NA,TRBV18,TGTGCCAGCTCACCCCCGGAAGAGACCCAGTACTTC,CASSPPEETQYF
NA,TRBJ1-2,NA,TRBV5-4,TGTGCCAGCAGCTCCTTTACAGACCCTAACTATGGCTACACCTTC,CASSSFTDPNYGYTF
NA,TRBJ1-2,few,TRBV7-9,TGTGCCAGCAGCACCGACAGCTATGGCTACACCTTC,CASSTDSYGYTF
TRBD1,TRBJ2-7,NA,TRBV28,TGTGCCAGCAGGACAGGGGGCTCTTCCTACGAGCAGTACTTC,CASRTGGSSYEQYF
TRBD1,TRBJ1-2,NA,TRBV6-5,TGTGCCAGCACCCACGATTTGGGGACAGGCTATGGCTACACCTTC,CASTHDLGTGYGYTF
TRBD1,TRBJ1-4,NA,TRBV5-1,TGCGCCAGCGGGACAGGTTATATTGTGGAAAATGAAAAACTGTTTTTT,CASGTGYIVENEKLFF
TRBD1,TRBJ2-7,NA,TRBV6-6,TGTGCCAGCAGTCGGGACAGGTCCTACGAGCAGTACTTC,CASSRDRSYEQYF
TRBD1,TRBJ1-1,NA,TRBV29-1,TGCAGCGTTTTCGGGACAGGGGCGATGAACACTGAAGCTTTCTTT,CSVFGTGAMNTEAFF
TRBD1,TRBJ1-6,NA,TRBV30,TGTGCCTGGAGTGTATTGGGACAGGGGGACTCACCCCTCCACTTT,CAWSVLGQGDSPLHF
NA,TRBJ2-5,NA,TRBV7-9,TGTGCCAGCAGCCCATGGCGGAAAAAAGAGACCCAGTACTTC,CASSPWRKKETQYF
TRBD1,TRBJ1-5,NA,TRBV5-6,TGTGCCAGCAGCTTTCAGGGGGAGCAGCCCCAGCATTTT,CASSFQGEQPQHF
NA,TRBJ2-1,NA,TRBV28,TGTGCCAGCAGTTTCTATGCGGTTAGCTCCTACAATGAGCAGTTCTTC,CASSFYAVSSYNEQFF
NA,TRBJ2-7,NA,TRBV30,TGTGCCTGGAAAAGGACAGCTACCTACGAGCAGTACTTC,CAWKRTATYEQYF
NA,TRBJ1-1,NA,TRBV30,TGTGCCCTGATCCTAATGAACACTGAAGCTTTCTTT,CALILMNTEAFF
NA,TRBJ2-2,NA,TRBV28,TGTGCCAGCAGTTTTTTAGGGGACACCGGGGAGCTGTTTTTT,CASSFLGDTGELFF
TRBD1,TRBJ2-7,once,TRBV7-8,TGTGCCAGCAGCAACGCAGGGACAGGCTATAGCTCCTACGAGCAGTACTTC,CASSNAGTGYSSYEQYF
NA,TRBJ2-1,NA,TRBV5-1,TGCGCCAGCAGCTTGTACGGGAATGAGCAGTTCTTC,CASSLYGNEQFF
NA,TRBJ1-1,few,TRBV7-7,TGTGCCAGCAACCCAATTTCGGGGAACACTGAAGCTTTCTTT,CASNPISGNTEAFF
NA,TRBJ1-5,NA,TRBV5-8,TGTGCCAGCAACTTTCAGGGGAACAATCAGCCCCAGCATTTT,CASNFQGNNQPQHF
NA,TRBJ2-1,NA,TRBV18,TGTGCCAGCTCATCCCAGGCCCCACCTGAGAATGAGCAGTTCTTC,CASSSQAPPENEQFF
NA,TRBJ2-1,NA,TRBV23-1,TGCGCCAGCAGTGCCATTCCGGGAGCCTCCACCAATGAGCAGTTCTTC,CASSAIPGASTNEQFF
NA,TRBJ1-5,few,TRBV2,TGTGCCAGCAGTGAGCAGGGTGGTAGCAATCAGCCCCAGCATTTT,CASSEQGGSNQPQHF
TRBD1,TRBJ1-4,NA,TRBV27,TGTGCCAGCAGTCCCACAACGACAGGGGGCCATGAAAAACTGTTTTTT,CASSPTTTGGHEKLFF
TRBD1,TRBJ1-4,once,TRBV5-1,TGCGCCAGCAGCCAGACAGGGGCAACTAATGAAAAACTGTTTTTT,CASSQTGATNEKLFF
NA,TRBJ2-7,NA,TRBV7-2,TGTGCCAGCAGCTTAAACGTGAATGGGTGGAGCGAGCAGTACTTC,CASSLNVNGWSEQYF
NA,TRBJ2-4,NA,TRBV30,TGTGCCTGGAGTGTGGCAGGGGCAAACATTCAGTACTTC,CAWSVAGANIQYF
TRBD1,TRBJ2-3,NA,TRBV19,TGTGCCAGTAGACAGGGACAGTCCACAGATACGCAGTATTTT,CASRQGQSTDTQYF
NA,TRBJ1-5,NA,TRBV2,TGTGTCAGCAGGCGGGATCAAGGGCAGCCCCAGCATTTT,CVSRRDQGQPQHF
NA,TRBJ2-3,NA,TRBV28,TGTGCCAGCTGGAGTCCGGGGGAGAGGAATACGCAGTATTTT,CASWSPGERNTQYF
NA,TRBJ2-5,NA,TRBV6-5,TGTGCCAGCAGTTCTCCATCTAGGCAAGAGACCCAGTACTTC,CASSSPSRQETQYF